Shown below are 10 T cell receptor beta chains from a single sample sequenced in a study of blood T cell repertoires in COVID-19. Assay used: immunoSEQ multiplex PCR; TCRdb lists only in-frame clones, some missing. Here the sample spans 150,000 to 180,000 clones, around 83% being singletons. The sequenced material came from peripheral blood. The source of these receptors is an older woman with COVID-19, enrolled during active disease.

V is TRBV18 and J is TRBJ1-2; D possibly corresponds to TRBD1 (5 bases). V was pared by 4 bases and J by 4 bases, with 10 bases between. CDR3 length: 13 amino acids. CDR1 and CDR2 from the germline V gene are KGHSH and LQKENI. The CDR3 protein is CASSLREVYGYTF. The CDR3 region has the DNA TGTGCCAGCTCACTCAGGGAAGTCTATGGCTACACCTTC.

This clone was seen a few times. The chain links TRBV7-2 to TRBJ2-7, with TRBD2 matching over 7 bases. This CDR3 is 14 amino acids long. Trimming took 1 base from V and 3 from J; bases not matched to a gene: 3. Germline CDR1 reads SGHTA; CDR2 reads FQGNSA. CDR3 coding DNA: TGTGCCAGCAGCTTAGTGGCTAGCGGCTACGAGCAGTACTTC. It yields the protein CASSLVASGYEQYF.

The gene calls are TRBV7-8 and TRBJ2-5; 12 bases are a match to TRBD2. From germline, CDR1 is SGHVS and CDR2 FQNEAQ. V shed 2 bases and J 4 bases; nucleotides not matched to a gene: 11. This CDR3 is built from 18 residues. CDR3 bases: TGTGCCAGCAGCTTAATCCTAGCGGGAGGGCCAGGGAGAGAGACCCAGTACTTC. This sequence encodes CASSLILAGGPGRETQYF.

CDR3 amino acids: CASSPLAGGEETQYF. CDR3 in DNA: TGTGCCAGTAGCCCACTAGCGGGGGGTGAGGAGACCCAGTACTTC. This chain joins TRBV19 and TRBJ2-5; 12 bases fit TRBD2. Losses at the gene ends were 6 bases for V and 5 bases for J; bases not matched to a gene: 7. The CDR3 spans 15 residues. CDR1 is LNHDA and CDR2 is SQIVND in the germline V gene (reference sequence). The full variable domain, in which reference TRBV19 and TRBJ2-5 provide the parts outside the CDR3, is DGGITQSPKYLFRKEGQNVTLSCEQNLNHDAMYWYRQDPGQGLRLIYYSQIVNDFQKGDIAEGYSVSREKKESFPLTVTSAQKNPTAFYLCASSPLAGGEETQYFGPGTRLLVL.

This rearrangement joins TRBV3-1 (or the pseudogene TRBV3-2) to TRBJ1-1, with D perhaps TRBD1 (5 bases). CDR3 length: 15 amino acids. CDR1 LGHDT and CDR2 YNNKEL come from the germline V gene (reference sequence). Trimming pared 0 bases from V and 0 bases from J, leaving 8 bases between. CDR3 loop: CASSQEPTVNTEAFF. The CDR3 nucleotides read TGTGCCAGCAGCCAAGAGCCGACAGTGAACACTGAAGCTTTCTTT.

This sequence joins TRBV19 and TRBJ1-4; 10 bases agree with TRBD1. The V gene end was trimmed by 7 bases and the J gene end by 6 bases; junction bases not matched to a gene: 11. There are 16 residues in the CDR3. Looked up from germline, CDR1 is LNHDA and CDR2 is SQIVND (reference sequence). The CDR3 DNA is TGTGCCAGTACCTTCCGGGACAGGGGAAATGATGAAAAACTGTTTTTT. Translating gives CASTFRDRGNDEKLFF.

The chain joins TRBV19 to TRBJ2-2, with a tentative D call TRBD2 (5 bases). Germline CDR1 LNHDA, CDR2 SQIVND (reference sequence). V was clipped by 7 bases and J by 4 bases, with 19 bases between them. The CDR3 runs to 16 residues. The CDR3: CASTGHPRGGTGELFF. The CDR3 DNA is TGTGCCAGTACCGGGCACCCCCGAGGAGGCACCGGGGAGCTGTTTTTT.

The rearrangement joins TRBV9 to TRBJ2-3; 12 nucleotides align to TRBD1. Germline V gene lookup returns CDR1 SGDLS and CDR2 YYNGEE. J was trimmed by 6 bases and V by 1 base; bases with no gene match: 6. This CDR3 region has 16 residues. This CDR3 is CASSVRGQGARDTQYF. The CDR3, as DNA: TGTGCCAGCAGCGTAAGGGGACAGGGGGCGCGGGATACGCAGTATTTT.

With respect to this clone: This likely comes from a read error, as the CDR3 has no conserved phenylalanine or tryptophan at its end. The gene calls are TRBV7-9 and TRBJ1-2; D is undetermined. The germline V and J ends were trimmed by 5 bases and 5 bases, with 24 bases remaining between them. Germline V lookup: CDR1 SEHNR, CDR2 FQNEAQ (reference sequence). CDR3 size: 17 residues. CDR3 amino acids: CASSQSLGRSRKYGYTL. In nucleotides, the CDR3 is TGTGCCAGCAGCCAATCCCTGGGGAGATCGAGGAAGTATGGCTACACCCTC.

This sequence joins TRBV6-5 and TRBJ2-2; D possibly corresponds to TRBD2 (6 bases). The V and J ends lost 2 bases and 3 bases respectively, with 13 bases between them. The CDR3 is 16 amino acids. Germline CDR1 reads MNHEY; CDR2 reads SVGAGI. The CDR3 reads CASSYVPGLDTGELFF. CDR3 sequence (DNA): TGTGCCAGCAGTTACGTTCCGGGACTGGACACCGGGGAGCTGTTTTTT.